Below, 14 T cell receptor beta chains from the same sample are listed, as sequenced in a study of T cell responses to AZD1222 COVID-19 vaccine. Method: immunoSEQ multiplex PCR; TCRdb's copy keeps in-frame clones and lacks some. The sample has some 140,000 clones, about 93% seen once. Material: peripheral blood, obtained 28 days after the second AZD1222 dose. The receptors shown here come from an adult who received the AZD1222 COVID-19 vaccine.

The rearrangement joins TRBV9 to TRBJ2-2; D is perhaps TRBD2 (5 bases). Trimming pared 3 bases from V and 4 bases from J, leaving 22 bases between. Germline values: CDR1 SGDLS, CDR2 YYNGEE. The CDR3 runs 18 residues. The CDR3 sequence: CASSGGGRNPPTTGELFF. The CDR3 nucleotides are TGTGCCAGCAGCGGAGGAGGCAGGAATCCCCCGACCACCGGGGAGCTGTTTTTT. Looking up the rest from reference TRBV9 and TRBJ2-2 gives the full variable domain: DSGVTQTPKHLITATGQRVTLRCSPRSGDLSVYWYQQSLDQGLQFLIQYYNGEERAKGNILERFSAQQFPDLHSELNLSSLELGDSALYFCASSGGGRNPPTTGELFFGEGSRLTVL.

The chain is built from TRBV2 and TRBJ2-2; D gene uncertain. In germline, CDR1 is SNHLY, CDR2 FYNNEI. The CDR3 loop spans 14 amino acids. V lost 5 bases to trimming and J lost 2 bases, with 9 bases between them. The DNA for the CDR3 is TGTGCCAGCAGTCCTCGACTTAACACCGGGGAGCTGTTTTTT. Its translation is CASSPRLNTGELFF.

CDR3: CASSSEGILTDTQYF. CDR3 in DNA: TGCGCCAGCAGCTCCGAGGGGATTCTCACAGATACGCAGTATTTT. The chain combines TRBV5-1 with TRBJ2-3; D tentatively reads TRBD1 or TRBD2 (5 bases each). The CDR3 extends over 15 amino acids. V was pared by 3 bases and J by 2 bases, with 13 bases between. The V gene's germline CDR1 is SGHRS and CDR2 YFSETQ.

The rearrangement uses TRBV6-2 or TRBV6-3 and TRBJ1-1; D is uncertain. V was trimmed by 5 bases and J by 6 bases, leaving 16 bases between them. The CDR3 totals 14 residues. CDR1 and CDR2 (germline): MNHEY, SVGEGT. The CDR3 protein is CASSEKMGWAEAFF. DNA of the CDR3: TGTGCCAGCAGTGAGAAAATGGGGTGGGCTGAAGCTTTCTTT.

Here the CDR3 reads CASSLAQGSVETQYF. CDR3 coding DNA: TGTGCCAGCAGTTTAGCCCAGGGAAGTGTAGAGACCCAGTACTTC. V and J are TRBV27 and TRBJ2-5; D is possibly TRBD1 (5 bases). The V end was cut by 2 bases, the J end by 4 bases, with 14 bases between. CDR3 length: 15 residues. In germline, CDR1 is MNHEY, CDR2 SMNVEV (reference sequence).

The V and J genes are TRBV6-4 and TRBJ2-1; TRBD2 aligns across 12 bases. Trimming at V came to 2 bases and at J to 4 bases, leaving 0 bases not matched to a gene. The CDR3 is 15 residues long. Germline V lookup: CDR1 MRHNA, CDR2 SNTAGT. Here the CDR3 DNA reads TGTGCCAGCAGTGACACTAGCGGGGGGTACAATGAGCAGTTCTTC. The encoded protein is CASSDTSGGYNEQFF.

The rearrangement joins TRBV15 to TRBJ1-1; 7 bases align to TRBD1. CDR1 LNHNV and CDR2 YYDKDF come from the germline V gene (reference sequence). With 2 bases clipped from V and 6 bases from J, the junction kept 3 bases outside the gene matches. There are 13 residues in the CDR3. The CDR3 is CATSRNRGSEAFF. The CDR3 coding sequence is TGTGCCACCAGCAGAAACAGGGGATCTGAAGCTTTCTTT.

The chain links TRBV15 to TRBJ1-2, with D unclear. The CDR3 spans 17 residues. Trimming shortened V by 1 base and J by 0 bases, and 15 bases separated the two germline ends. CDR1 and CDR2 from the germline V gene are LNHNV and YYDKDF (reference sequence). CDR3 sequence: CATSRAFGVLANYGYTF. CDR3 DNA sequence: TGTGCCACCAGCAGAGCTTTCGGGGTCCTCGCTAACTATGGCTACACCTTC. The whole variable domain, remainder taken from reference TRBV15 and TRBJ1-2, is DAMVIQNPRYQVTQFGKPVTLSCSQTLNHNVMYWYQQKSSQAPKLLFHYYDKDFNNEADTPDNFQSRRPNTSFCFLDIRSPGLGDTAMYLCATSRAFGVLANYGYTFGSGTRLTVV.

This chain joins TRBV4-1 and TRBJ1-3, with D tentatively TRBD1 (6 bases). The CDR3 runs to 19 residues. V dropped 4 bases and J dropped 4 bases, with 26 bases sitting between them. Per the germline V gene, CDR1 is MGHRA and CDR2 is YSYEKL. The CDR3 loop is CASSRRPYIQGRTGNTIYF. The CDR3 coding sequence is TGCGCCAGCAGCCGAAGACCATACATTCAGGGGAGAACCGGAAACACCATATATTTT.

The gene calls are TRBV6-6 and TRBJ2-3, with 10 bases fitting TRBD1. This CDR3 is 19 amino acids long. Germline V lookup: CDR1 MNHNY, CDR2 SVGAGI (reference sequence). Unmatched junction bases numbered 14, after V lost 5 bases and J lost 0 bases. The CDR3 protein is CASSRWGTGAESSTDTQYF. CDR3 nucleotide sequence: TGTGCCAGCAGTCGCTGGGGGACAGGGGCAGAATCTAGCACAGATACGCAGTATTTT.

The chain recombines TRBV24-1 with TRBJ2-5; D not certain. The CDR3 contains 13 residues. The V gene's germline CDR1 is KGHDR and CDR2 SFDVKD. Trimming shortened V by 4 bases and J by 4 bases, and 9 bases separated the two germline ends. CDR3 in amino acids: CATSEDGRETQYF. Written as DNA, the CDR3 is TGTGCCACCAGTGAGGACGGACGAGAGACCCAGTACTTC.

This chain links TRBV20-1 with TRBJ1-2, with D uncertain. CDR1 is DFQATT and CDR2 is SNEGSKA in the germline V gene (reference sequence). The CDR3 covers 12 residues. With 3 bases removed from V and 0 bases from J, the gap between germline ends came to 5 bases. The CDR3 sequence is CSASPSNYGYTF. The DNA for the CDR3 is TGCAGTGCTAGTCCGTCTAACTATGGCTACACCTTC.

This chain's CDR3 is CASSPLAGPSGAQYF. The DNA for the CDR3 is TGTGCCAGTAGTCCACTAGCGGGGCCCTCGGGGGCCCAGTACTTC. This chain joins TRBV19 and TRBJ2-5, with 10 bases that match TRBD2. CDR1 LNHDA and CDR2 SQIVND come from the germline V gene (reference sequence). Germline trimming cut 5 bases from V and 9 bases from J; bases unmatched to any gene: 12. The CDR3 is 15 amino acids. Complete variable domain (other parts from reference TRBV19 and TRBJ2-5): DGGITQSPKYLFRKEGQNVTLSCEQNLNHDAMYWYRQDPGQGLRLIYYSQIVNDFQKGDIAEGYSVSREKKESFPLTVTSAQKNPTAFYLCASSPLAGPSGAQYFGPGTRLLVL.

The J gene is TRBJ2-7, the V gene TRBV10-3, with D possibly being TRBD1 (7 bases). The germline CDR1 and CDR2 sequences are ENHRY and SYGVKD. V was pared by 2 bases and J by 2 bases, with 16 bases between. This CDR3 is 16 amino acids long. The CDR3 DNA reads as TGTGCCATCAGTGAGAGGGAGGACAGGACAACCTACGAGCAGTACTTC. This sequence encodes CAISEREDRTTYEQYF.